Described below is a single TCR beta chain sequence and its context. Its antigen is currently not known. There are no base qualities to consult, and no much larger clone falls within one base. This specimen belongs to a study of blood T cell repertoires in COVID-19 (dated by TCRdb to 2020 to 2021). For the wider study: Samples from collaborators originated in the United States, Italy and Spain and spanned both the acute and convalescent phases of COVID-19. The material from the prospective study consisted of cDNA or gDNA derived from T cells, B-cell-depleted T cells, or PBMCs. Deeply sampled blood TCRbeta repertoires from subjects exposed to, actively infected with, or recovered from COVID-19 were included in the dataset. The repertoires were released in a freely available public database intended as a resource for research on the immune response to SARS-CoV-2. Samples came from the ongoing ImmuneRACE study (first 160 participants) plus 1,254 subjects from 6 global collaborators. A de-identified subject ID, COVID-19 status, age in years and sex were almost always included in the sample metadata. Where HLA class I and class II types were available, the types were taken from metadata supplied by the sample provider, not from assay-based typing.

The collaborating institutions used their own protocols to collect whole blood in K2EDTA tubes. For TCRbeta analysis, collaborator samples were shipped as frozen whole blood, as isolated PBMCs, or as DNA extracted from either sample type. TCRbeta CDR3 regions were amplified from genomic DNA by means of the immunoSEQ Assay, a bias-controlled multiplex PCR. On the study's bioinformatics: Nucleated cell counts per sample were estimated from amplification of reference gene primers within the assay. To quantify the absolute abundance of each unique TCRbeta CDR3 rearrangement, sequence reads were collapsed and filtered. Productive Simpson clonality was computed per sample as the square root of Simpson's diversity index over productive rearrangements. In TCRdb, the immuneACCESS table is reduced to in-frame sequences with V and J assigned. These tables do not hold every clone; where another copy was compared, an unresolved V gene accounts for under half, and the others remain unexplained. Clone size and V and J calls were adopted from that table, with D and trimming inferred from the DNA. The sample table records about 46,000 clones; 84% of these occur just once. Roughly 8.8% of the sample belongs to the ten largest clones.

Study-level results and caveats: The quantity of clinical and demographic metadata differed by source and by participant and was supplied without curation.

According to the germline V gene, CDR1 reads KGHSH and CDR2 reads LQKENI. The CDR3 has 16 amino acids, counting the end cysteine and phenylalanine. The CDR3 DNA has 48 bases and is translated from base 1. After removal of 3 bases from V and 6 bases from J, the junction retains 10 bases not matched to a gene. Source material: peripheral blood. This sequence was found in a man between 60 and 75 years old with acute or convalescent COVID-19. The chain is made from TRBV18 and TRBJ1-1, with 10 central nucleotides matching TRBD1. Read as DNA, the sequence is TGTGCCAGCTCACCCGGACAGGGGGGTCGATATTCTGAAGCTTTCTTT. This sequence encodes CASSPGQGGRYSEAFF.